This is a list of T cell receptor beta chains from one sample in a study of T cell responses to AZD1222 COVID-19 vaccine. The repertoire was sequenced with immunoSEQ multiplex PCR; TCRdb's copy has only in-frame clones and lacks some. The sample contains 130,000 or so clones, 90% to 95% of which appear only once. The sample consisted of peripheral blood, taken on day 0 of AZD1222 vaccination. These receptors came from an adult in good health. Each CDR3 is given with its conserved first and last residue. The D gene is left open where the match is weak. For some rows the clone size is stated as once, few or many, or as a class when expanded; others skip it.

abundance	d_gene	v_gene	j_gene	CDR3nt	CDR3aa
once	TRBD1	TRBV6-2/TRBV6-3	TRBJ1-2	TGTGCCAGCAGTTACTCGAATGCCGAATACAGGGGGCGTGATGGCTACACCTTC	CASSYSNAEYRGRDGYTF
-	-	TRBV28	TRBJ2-2	TGTGCCAGCAGTTTAGGGGAGGCCGGGGAGCTGTTTTTT	CASSLGEAGELFF
once	TRBD1	TRBV4-3	TRBJ1-1	TGCGCCAGCAGCCAAGAACGCGCACAGGGGGCGAACACTGAAGCTTTCTTT	CASSQERAQGANTEAFF
-	-	TRBV4-2	TRBJ1-5	TGTGCCAGCAGCCAAGACCGAAAAAAGGGGAATCAGCAGCCCCAGCATTTT	CASSQDRKKGNQQPQHF
-	TRBD2	TRBV13	TRBJ2-5	TGTGCCAGCAGCTCCCCGGGACTAGCGGGGGGGCCTGGAGAGACCCAGTACTTC	CASSSPGLAGGPGETQYF
-	-	TRBV3-1/TRBV3-2	TRBJ2-7	TGTGCCAGCAGCCAGCCAGCAGTACCCCCCTACGAGCAGTACTTC	CASSQPAVPPYEQYF
-	-	TRBV7-2	TRBJ2-5	TGTGCCAGCAGCTTAACCCGACTGGAAGAGACCCAGTACTTC	CASSLTRLEETQYF
-	TRBD1	TRBV7-9	TRBJ2-2	TGTGCCAGCAGCTTCCCGGACAGGGAGAACACCGGGGAGCTGTTTTTT	CASSFPDRENTGELFF
few	TRBD2	TRBV18	TRBJ2-5	TGTGCCAGCTCACCTGGCGGGGGAGAGACCCAGTACTTC	CASSPGGGETQYF
-	-	TRBV15	TRBJ2-2	TGTGCCACCAGGGTTTCCGGGGAGCTGTTTTTT	CATRVSGELFF
-	TRBD2	TRBV7-3	TRBJ2-1	TGTGCCAGCAGCCCCATTGTGGGAGGGCACAATGAGCAGTTCTTC	CASSPIVGGHNEQFF
-	-	TRBV6-1	TRBJ2-3	TGTGCCAGCAGTGAAGCCGCCGGGACTAGCACAGATACGCAGTATTTT	CASSEAAGTSTDTQYF
-	-	TRBV2	TRBJ1-6	TGTGCCAGCAGTGAGGCCCCCGGGGGCACCTATAATTCACCCCTCCACTTT	CASSEAPGGTYNSPLHF
-	TRBD1	TRBV24-1	TRBJ2-7	TGTGCCACTTCTCAGGGGGCCTCCTACGAGCAGTACTTC	CATSQGASYEQYF
-	-	TRBV5-8	TRBJ1-4	TGTGCCAGCAGCTTGACGTGGATTAATGAAAAACTGTTTTTT	CASSLTWINEKLFF
-	-	TRBV27	TRBJ1-1	TGTGCCAGTTGGGGCACTGAAGCTTTCTTT	CASWGTEAFF